This TCR beta chain stems from a study of T cells in Graves' hyperthyroidism and ophthalmopathy (dated by TCRdb to between 2018 and 2020). Some background on the complete study: Peripheral blood samples were taken at the time of initial diagnosis, prior to any treatment. A discovery cohort of about a hundred patients, 43 with Graves' ophthalmopathy and 55 to 60 with stable Graves' hyperthyroidism, was used to find distinguishing TCR V-J signatures. Prospective prediction of ophthalmopathy was tested in an independent validation cohort of about 19 hyperthyroidism patients and 17 patients who later progressed to ophthalmopathy. The 100 or so discovery patients were randomly split 7:3 into training and test sets. The study also compared thyroid tissue and blood T-cell repertoires from 5 to 7 Graves' hyperthyroidism patients. Once sampling was done, hyperthyroidism patients were given methimazole at a starting dose of 30 mg daily, whereas ophthalmopathy patients were given high-dose intravenous methylprednisolone. The paper reports TCR Vbeta CDR3 sequencing of some 140 peripheral blood samples: under 45 ophthalmopathy, fewer than 85 hyperthyroidism and approximately 17 progressor patients.

TCR beta CDR3 regions were amplified from RNA transcripts. For the first round of RT-PCR on the TCR CDR3, the HTBI primer set was used together with the Qiagen OneStep RT-PCR kit. Libraries were constructed in a second round of multiplex PCR, after which size selection and purification were carried out. Libraries were sequenced paired-end with 100 bp reads on an Illumina HiSeq2000. The published analysis was carried out like this. SOAPnuke was used to process the raw data, with reads discarded if the reads contained adapters or uncalled bases, had a mean Phred below 15, or lacked an exact constant-primer or identifier match. High-quality paired reads were merged with COPE v1.2.5, and unique nucleotide sequences were defined as clonotypes. Clonotypes were aligned to IMGT TRBV, TRBD and TRBJ reference segments using MiTCR v1.1. Analysis was restricted to V-J combinations with a frequency above 0.0001, which covered about 99% of repertoires. The TCS score was defined as the ratio of F50 (clonal expansion) to E x V (chaos), calculated using BLOSUM62-based TCRdist between CDR3 peptides within each V-J. Welch's t-statistics and random forest reduced roughly 540 V-J features to 10 to 15, which were used in a naive Bayes classifier (R e1071). The public reads were quality trimmed at Q25 with fastp and then assembled into clones with MiXCR by TCRdb, keeping productive beta chains. Duplicate CDR3 protein sequences are folded into a single record with the most common DNA and genes. These V and J calls are TCRdb output, not the study's own analysis. The table for this sample lists more than 500,000 distinct CDR3 sequences; about 16% of them were counted only once. Around 28% of the sample goes to the ten largest clones.

This clonotype was detected ten times or more. The specificity of this receptor is unknown. Base qualities are not at hand, and no much larger clone is one base apart. CDR1 and CDR2 are read off the germline V gene (reference sequence) as DFQATT and SNEGSKA. The CDR3 goes from the cysteine to the phenylalanine over 15 residues. The CDR3 DNA has 45 bases and is translated from base 1. Cut back by 3 bases and 6 bases, the V and J ends lie 21 bases apart. Ophthalmopathy patients had moderately to severely active disease, Clinical Activity Score of at least 3, NOSPECS grade of at least 4, and duration under 3 months. Any patient with an uncontrolled infection, another autoimmune disease, pregnancy or lactation was excluded. Diagnoses were established on the basis of clinical symptoms, serum thyroxine and TRAb, thyroid ultrasound, and orbital computed tomography. PBMCs were isolated from around 10 ml of fresh peripheral blood by Ficoll-Paque density gradient centrifugation. Total RNA was extracted using Trizol reagent, and RNA quality was assessed on an Agilent 2100 Bioanalyzer.

Results the study describes overall, beyond this receptor: In cross-validation, a model built on a 13 V-J signature told ophthalmopathy apart from stable hyperthyroidism with approximately 90% sensitivity and about 81% specificity, and in testing the same model reached 80%/75%. No statistical method was used to set the sample size in advance, and investigators knew the group allocation. Most expanded thyroid clonotypes (frequency above 0.001) were also detected in blood, suggesting blood repertoires may reflect thyroid immune responses. During validation, the model predicted progression to ophthalmopathy a median of around 6 months ahead of onset, with approximately 71% sensitivity and around 73% specificity.

This clonotype was sampled from a young woman with Graves' ophthalmopathy. Input material: blood. The rearrangement joined TRBV20-1 to TRBJ2-7, with the D gene call left open. The CDR3 region: CSASNPPRPSGEQYF. The DNA is TGCAGTGCTAGTAACCCCCCTCGACCCTCGGGCGAGCAGTACTTC.